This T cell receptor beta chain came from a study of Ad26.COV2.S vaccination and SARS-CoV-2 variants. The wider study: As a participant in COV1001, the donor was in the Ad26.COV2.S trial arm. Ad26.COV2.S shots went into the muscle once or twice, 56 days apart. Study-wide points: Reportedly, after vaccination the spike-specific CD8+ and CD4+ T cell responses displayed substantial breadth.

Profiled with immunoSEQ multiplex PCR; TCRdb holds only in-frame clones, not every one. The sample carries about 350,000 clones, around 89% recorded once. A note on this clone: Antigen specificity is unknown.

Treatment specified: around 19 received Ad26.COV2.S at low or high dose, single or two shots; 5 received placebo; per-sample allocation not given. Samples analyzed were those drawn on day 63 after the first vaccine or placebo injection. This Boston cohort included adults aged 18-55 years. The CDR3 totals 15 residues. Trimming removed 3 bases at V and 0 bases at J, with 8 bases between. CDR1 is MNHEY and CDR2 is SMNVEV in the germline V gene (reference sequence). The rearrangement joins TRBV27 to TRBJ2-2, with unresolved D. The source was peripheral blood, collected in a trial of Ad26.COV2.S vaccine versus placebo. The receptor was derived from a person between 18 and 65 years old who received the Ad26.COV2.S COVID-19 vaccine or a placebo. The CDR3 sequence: CASSFGRTNTGELFF. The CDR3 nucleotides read TGTGCCAGCAGTTTTGGAAGGACGAACACCGGGGAGCTGTTTTTT.